This passage covers 29 T cell receptor beta chains from one sample sequenced in a study of chemoradiotherapy in HPV16-positive cancers. Profiled with immunoSEQ multiplex PCR; TCRdb holds only in-frame clones, not every one. The sample holds about 8,800 clones; approximately 70% are singletons and the top ten take roughly a tenth. Sequencing was performed on tumor tissue, taken from a patient who underwent chemoradiotherapy. The receptors were sampled from a human donor with HPV-associated anogenital cancer.

This clone was counted a few times. This chain joins TRBV7-2 and TRBJ2-1; the match to TRBD2 covers 8 bases. The ends lost 0 bases at V and 7 bases at J; junction bases unmatched: 5. The V gene's germline CDR1 is SGHTA and CDR2 FQGNSA. The CDR3 length is 15 residues. The CDR3 protein is CASSLAVGLVNEQFF. CDR3 DNA: TGTGCCAGCAGCTTAGCGGTGGGACTAGTAAATGAGCAGTTCTTC.

The chain combines TRBV5-1 with TRBJ2-5, with D possibly matching TRBD1 (6 bases). V was pared by 4 bases and J by 1 base, with 14 bases between. Germline V CDR1 and CDR2: SGHRS, YFSETQ. The CDR3 consists of 15 residues. CDR3 nucleotides: TGCGCCAGCAGCAGAAACCCGACAGGCCAAGAGACCCAGTACTTC. Amino acid sequence: CASSRNPTGQETQYF.

V usage is TRBV10-3 and J usage is TRBJ2-1; 8 positions agree with TRBD1. Germline V CDR1 and CDR2: ENHRY, SYGVKD. Trimming at V came to 2 bases and at J to 7 bases, leaving 4 bases not matched to a gene. The CDR3 runs to 14 residues. The CDR3 region is CAISEPRQGNEQFF. DNA for the CDR3: TGTGCCATCAGTGAGCCCCGACAGGGGAATGAGCAGTTCTTC.

The rearrangement uses TRBV28 and TRBJ2-6, with D tentatively TRBD2 (6 bases). Germline CDR1 MDHEN, CDR2 SYDVKM. The V end lost 5 bases, the J end lost 2 bases, and 16 bases lay between the germline ends. The CDR3 totals 17 residues. The CDR3 loop reads CASSPPSGTPGANVLTF. Here the CDR3 DNA reads TGTGCCAGCAGTCCCCCTAGTGGGACTCCTGGGGCCAACGTCCTGACTTTC.

V usage is TRBV5-4 and J usage is TRBJ1-3; D is ambiguous. The CDR3 has 15 residues. Germline V gene sequence: CDR1 SGHNT, CDR2 YYREEE (reference sequence). V was trimmed by 1 base and J by 1 base, leaving 9 bases between them. CDR3 loop: CASSLNGRSGNTIYF. The CDR3 DNA reads as TGTGCCAGCAGCTTGAATGGCCGTTCTGGAAACACCATATATTTT.

This chain connects TRBV7-9 to TRBJ1-2; D gene unclear. With 1 base removed from V and 8 bases from J, the gap between germline ends came to 5 bases. Germline CDR1 is SEHNR and CDR2 is FQNEAQ (reference sequence). The CDR3 extends over 11 amino acids. In DNA, the CDR3 is TGTGCCAGCAGCTTAGGCCCGGGCTACACCTTC. Residues: CASSLGPGYTF.

This clone was found once. This chain uses TRBV19 with TRBJ2-2, with D possibly being TRBD1 (6 bases). The CDR3 is 14 amino acids. The V and J ends lost 10 bases and 9 bases respectively, with 21 bases between them. In germline, CDR1 is LNHDA, CDR2 SQIVND (reference sequence). CDR3 protein: CATASPWGLRELFF. Here the CDR3 DNA reads TGTGCCACCGCGTCCCCTTGGGGGCTTCGGGAGCTGTTTTTT.

The chain is built from TRBV6-1 and TRBJ1-2; no clear D gene. The CDR3 has 13 amino acids. Per germline, CDR1 MNHNS and CDR2 SASEGT. V was clipped by 6 bases and J by 8 bases, with 16 bases between them. The CDR3 region is CASRAQELRGYTF. CDR3 nucleotide sequence: TGTGCCAGCAGAGCGCAGGAGTTAAGGGGCTACACCTTC.

The V gene is TRBV7-9, the J gene TRBJ2-7, with D possibly matching TRBD1 (6 bases). Trimming took off 5 bases at V and 2 bases at J, with 10 bases between the two ends. This CDR3 is 13 amino acids long. The germline V gene has CDR1 SEHNR and CDR2 FQNEAQ (reference sequence). The CDR3 reads CASSPDSPYEQYF. The DNA for the CDR3 is TGTGCCAGCAGCCCGGACAGTCCCTACGAGCAGTACTTC.

The chain links TRBV18 to TRBJ1-1; no reliable D call. Trimming cost V 2 bases and J 10 bases, with 20 bases left between them. Looked up from germline, CDR1 is KGHSH and CDR2 is LQKENI. The CDR3 is 15 amino acids. CDR3 coding DNA: TGTGCCAGCTCACCAGGGCCGGGTTTGTCACCAGTAGCTTTCTTT. Translation: CASSPGPGLSPVAFF.

This clone was detected only a few times. The chain has TRBV6-1 and TRBJ2-7; D gene unclear. V lost 6 bases to trimming and J lost 6 bases, with 9 bases between them. Germline CDR1 is MNHNS and CDR2 is SASEGT. CDR3 length: 11 amino acids. The CDR3 coding sequence is TGTGCCAGCAGGGGCTCCGGCGAGCAGTACTTC. Amino acids: CASRGSGEQYF.

The rearrangement joins TRBV27 to TRBJ1-5, with 8 bases lining up with TRBD1. The CDR3 consists of 14 residues. The V segment lost 2 bases and the J segment 7 bases; nucleotides outside the gene matches: 4. Germline CDR1 is MNHEY and CDR2 is SMNVEV (reference sequence). CDR3 residues: CASSLRDRYQPQHF. DNA of the CDR3: TGTGCCAGCAGTTTAAGGGACAGGTACCAGCCCCAGCATTTT.

The rearrangement links TRBV21-1 to TRBJ2-1; TRBD1 was called by the table and not checked on the DNA. TRBV21-1 is reported as a pseudogene. CDR3 length: 18 residues. CDR3 in amino acids: CASSKPKRGQDHYNEQFF. The CDR3 coding sequence is TGTGCCAGCAGCAAGCCAAAAAGAGGACAGGACCATTACAATGAGCAGTTCTTC.

This clone is large. The rearrangement links TRBV7-8 to TRBJ2-6; 7 bases are shared with TRBD2. V gave up 1 base and J gave up 0 bases; unmatched junction bases: 6. The CDR3 runs to 18 residues. The germline V gene encodes CDR1 SGHVS and CDR2 FQNEAQ. CDR3 nucleotides: TGTGCCAGCAGCTTAGTCACTAGCGCTTACTCTGGGGCCAACGTCCTGACTTTC. Its translation: CASSLVTSAYSGANVLTF.

The J gene is TRBJ2-5, the V gene TRBV2, with 11 bases aligning to TRBD1. Germline CDR1 reads SNHLY; CDR2 reads FYNNEI. The CDR3 consists of 15 residues. The J segment lost 7 bases and the V segment lost 6 bases, leaving 10 bases of the junction unmatched. The CDR3 sequence: CASSLDRGQVGTQYF. For the CDR3, the DNA is TGTGCCAGCAGCCTGGACAGGGGGCAAGTTGGGACCCAGTACTTC.

The V gene is TRBV27, the J gene TRBJ1-2; TRBD1 matches 9 bases. Germline V lookup: CDR1 MNHEY, CDR2 SMNVEV (reference sequence). J gave up 5 bases and V 1 base, and 2 bases lay outside the gene matches. The CDR3 is 14 residues long. This CDR3 is CASSLLGQGYGYTF. CDR3 nucleotides: TGTGCCAGCAGTTTATTGGGACAGGGATATGGCTACACCTTC.

The chain is built from TRBV2 and TRBJ1-6; D uncertain. Germline CDR1 and CDR2: SNHLY and FYNNEI. V lost 6 bases, J lost 5 bases, and 11 bases lay in between. This CDR3 has 14 amino acids. The CDR3 DNA reads TGTGCCAGCAGACTACGATTCAATAATTCACCCCTCCACTTT. It translates to CASRLRFNNSPLHF.

V is TRBV18 and J is TRBJ1-1, with 8 bases matching TRBD1. CDR1 and CDR2 (germline): KGHSH, LQKENI. The V gene end was trimmed by 6 bases and the J gene end by 0 bases; junction bases not matched to a gene: 9. This CDR3 has 16 amino acids. The CDR3, as DNA: TGTGCCAGCTCTCAAGACAGGGGACATGTGAACACTGAAGCTTTCTTT. This sequence encodes CASSQDRGHVNTEAFF.

This clone appeared a few times. V gene TRBV9 combines with J gene TRBJ1-1; D is unclear. The germline V gene has CDR1 SGDLS and CDR2 YYNGEE. The CDR3 is 13 residues long. Trimming left V 3 bases short and J 5 bases short, with 11 bases between. The CDR3 sequence: CASSAGSVTEAFF. The CDR3 DNA follows: TGTGCCAGCAGCGCCGGTTCGGTGACTGAAGCTTTCTTT.

The chain links TRBV4-1 to TRBJ2-7; D is tentatively TRBD1 or TRBD2 (5 bases each). The germline CDR1 and CDR2 sequences are MGHRA and YSYEKL. V lost 0 bases to trimming and J lost 0 bases, with 12 bases between them. This CDR3 is built from 16 residues. CDR3 DNA sequence: TGCGCCAGCAGCCAAGATTGGGACCTCCTCTCCTACGAGCAGTACTTC. This sequence encodes CASSQDWDLLSYEQYF.

With respect to this clone: The sample holds other DNA sequences that translate to the same CDR3. The rearrangement joins TRBV29-1 to TRBJ2-5, with 7 nucleotides matching TRBD1. The CDR3 length is 13 residues. The V gene end was trimmed by 3 bases and the J gene end by 4 bases; junction bases not matched to a gene: 5. Germline V gene data show CDR1 as SQVTM and CDR2 as ANQGSEA. CDR3 sequence reads: CSVEVGGGETQYF. The CDR3 DNA is TGCAGCGTTGAGGTAGGGGGCGGAGAGACCCAGTACTTC.

The CDR3 region is CASSSPGTGFNYGYTF. In nucleotides, the CDR3 is TGTGCCAGCAGCTCCCCTGGGACAGGCTTCAACTATGGCTACACCTTC. The V gene is TRBV11-2, the J gene TRBJ1-2, with 8 bases identical to TRBD1. This CDR3 is 16 amino acids long. J lost 2 bases, V lost 4 bases, and 9 bases had no gene match. Germline assignment: CDR1 SGHAT and CDR2 FQNNGV. The full variable domain, in which reference TRBV11-2 and TRBJ1-2 provide the parts outside the CDR3, is EAGVAQSPRYKIIEKRQSVAFWCNPISGHATLYWYQQILGQGPKLLIQFQNNGVVDDSQLPKDRFSAERLKGVDSTLKIQPAKLEDSAVYLCASSSPGTGFNYGYTFGSGTRLTVV.

The chain uses TRBV30 and TRBJ2-6, with unresolved D. V shed 1 base and J shed 0 bases, with 10 bases lying between them. The germline CDR1 and CDR2 sequences are GTSNPN and SVGIG (reference sequence). This CDR3 has 16 amino acids. CDR3 sequence reads: CAWSGGMSSGANVLTF. CDR3 sequence (DNA): TGTGCCTGGAGTGGAGGCATGAGCTCTGGGGCCAACGTCCTGACTTTC.

This chain connects TRBV6-1 to TRBJ1-6; D is unclear. This CDR3 is 11 amino acids long. V was clipped by 8 bases and J by 7 bases, with 6 bases between them. Per the germline V gene, CDR1 is MNHNS and CDR2 is SASEGT. The CDR3 nucleotides are TGTGCCAGCGGAGGGAATTCACCCCTCCACTTT. Translating it yields CASGGNSPLHF.

This clone was detected a few times. The chain couples TRBV5-1 to TRBJ1-5; maybe TRBD1 (5 bases). The CDR3 is made up of 16 amino acids. Germline V gene data show CDR1 as SGHRS and CDR2 as YFSETQ. V shed 1 base and J shed 2 bases, with 13 bases lying between them. CDR3 amino acids: CASSLTGLNGNQPQHF. The DNA of the CDR3 is TGCGCCAGCAGCTTGACAGGTCTTAACGGCAATCAGCCCCAGCATTTT.

This clone was seen a single time. The chain uses TRBV5-8 and TRBJ2-1, with 14 bases aligning to TRBD2. Unmatched junction bases numbered 8, after V lost 3 bases and J lost 6 bases. The germline V gene encodes CDR1 SGHTS and CDR2 YDEGEE. CDR3 length: 17 residues. CDR3 sequence: CASSSEGLAGVGNEQFF. In nucleotides, the CDR3 is TGTGCCAGCAGCTCTGAGGGACTAGCGGGAGTGGGCAATGAGCAGTTCTTC.

In regard to this clone: Other DNA sequences in the same sample also yield this CDR3. The rearrangement uses TRBV7-3 and TRBJ2-5, with D perhaps being TRBD1 or TRBD2 (5 bases each). Trimming shortened V by 3 bases and J by 1 base, and 6 bases separated the two germline ends. Germline V lookup: CDR1 SGHTA, CDR2 FQGTGA. This CDR3 is built from 13 residues. The CDR3 protein is CASSFGGQETQYF. The CDR3 DNA is TGTGCCAGCAGCTTTGGGGGCCAAGAGACCCAGTACTTC.

The V call is TRBV10-3, the J call TRBJ2-2; the match to TRBD1 covers 7 bases. This CDR3 is built from 14 residues. V shed 7 bases, J shed 7 bases, and the junction held 9 bases outside the gene matches. Germline V gene sequence: CDR1 ENHRY, CDR2 SYGVKD. This chain's CDR3 is CAIKDTGDIGELFF. CDR3 nucleotides: TGTGCCATCAAGGATACAGGGGATATCGGGGAGCTGTTTTTT.

This clone came up once. The chain has TRBV5-8 and TRBJ2-3; D is ambiguous. CDR3 size: 14 residues. Germline loops: CDR1 SGHTS, CDR2 YDEGEE. The V end was cut by 1 base, the J end by 6 bases, with 12 bases between. The CDR3 nucleotides are TGTGCCAGCAGCTTGCTAGACGCTCGTGATACGCAGTATTTT. It translates to CASSLLDARDTQYF.